Below are 17 T cell receptor beta chains sequenced from a single sample in a study of blood T cell repertoires in COVID-19. Profiled with immunoSEQ multiplex PCR; TCRdb holds only in-frame clones, not every one. The table lists 130,000 to 150,000 clones, around 90% of them singletons. Sequencing was done on a sample of peripheral blood. The receptor source for this set is a man in his 70s with acute or convalescent COVID-19.

CDR3 sequence: CASSLLSGTSGGQETQYF. In DNA, the CDR3 is TGCGCCAGCAGCTTGCTATCTGGGACTAGCGGGGGCCAAGAGACCCAGTACTTC. V gene TRBV5-1 combines with J gene TRBJ2-5; 14 bases agree with TRBD2. Unmatched junction bases numbered 6, after V lost 1 base and J lost 1 base. CDR1 is SGHRS, CDR2 YFSETQ, per germline. The CDR3 spans 18 residues.

The rearrangement uses TRBV3-1 (or the pseudogene TRBV3-2) and TRBJ1-2; 8 bases fit TRBD1. V lost 3 bases, J lost 6 bases, and 6 bases stayed unmatched. CDR3 length equals 14 residues. Germline lookup yields CDR1 LGHDT and CDR2 YNNKEL (reference sequence). The CDR3 coding sequence is TGTGCCAGCAGCCAGGTACCGGGACAGGATGGCTACACCTTC. This translates into CASSQVPGQDGYTF.

The chain links TRBV5-4 to TRBJ1-1; D is unclear. The V gene's germline CDR1 is SGHNT and CDR2 YYREEE (reference sequence). The CDR3 length is 14 residues. V lost 6 bases and J lost 2, with 14 bases in between. The CDR3 reads CASKRDTLNTEAFF. The CDR3, as DNA: TGTGCCAGCAAGAGAGACACTCTCAACACTGAAGCTTTCTTT.

J is TRBJ1-1 and V is TRBV7-8; perhaps TRBD1 as D (5 bases). From germline, CDR1 is SGHVS and CDR2 FQNEAQ. The CDR3 has 13 amino acids. Trimming removed 2 bases from V and 1 base from J, with 5 bases in between. CDR3 in DNA: TGTGCCAGCAGCTTACAGGGGAACACTGAAGCTTTCTTT. Amino acid sequence: CASSLQGNTEAFF.

This clone was recorded at least ten times. The rearrangement joins TRBV14 to TRBJ2-2, with D possibly being TRBD1 (7 bases). The CDR3 runs 15 residues. Trimming stripped 1 base from V and 6 bases from J, with 12 bases between. The germline V gene encodes CDR1 SGHDN and CDR2 FVKESK. Written as DNA, the CDR3 is TGTGCCAGCAGCCAAGCAGGGGGGCCGGCCGGGGAGCTGTTTTTT. Amino acids: CASSQAGGPAGELFF.

The V and J genes are TRBV27 and TRBJ2-1, with 7 bases that match TRBD1. This CDR3 is built from 16 residues. From germline, CDR1 is MNHEY and CDR2 SMNVEV (reference sequence). Trimming removed 5 bases from V and 4 bases from J; junction bases left unmatched: 11. The chain's CDR3 is CASSPEGQPKYNEQFF. The CDR3 nucleotides read TGTGCCAGCAGTCCTGAGGGACAGCCCAAATACAATGAGCAGTTCTTC.

The chain carries TRBV4-2 and TRBJ2-1, with D tentatively TRBD2 (5 bases). Trimming cost V 1 base and J 6 bases, with 10 bases left between them. Germline-derived CDR1 and CDR2 are LGHNA and YNFKEQ. The CDR3 length is 14 residues. The CDR3 nucleotides are TGTGCCAGCAGCCAAGCCGGGGTCCCCAATGAGCAGTTCTTC. Translation gives CASSQAGVPNEQFF.

V gene TRBV25-1 combines with J gene TRBJ1-2; D remains unclear. The CDR3 has 12 residues. The germline V gene has CDR1 MGHDK and CDR2 SYGVNS. V was trimmed by 1 base and J by 10 bases, leaving 10 bases between them. The CDR3: CASSEFERSYTF. In DNA, the CDR3 is TGTGCCAGCAGTGAATTCGAGAGGTCCTACACCTTC.

The J gene is TRBJ1-1, the V gene TRBV27; D perhaps matches TRBD1 (5 bases). Germline V gene data show CDR1 as MNHEY and CDR2 as SMNVEV (reference sequence). This CDR3 is built from 14 residues. The V end lost 7 bases, the J end lost 0 bases, and 12 bases lay between the germline ends. The CDR3 DNA follows: TGTGCCAGCAAGGAGCACAGGATGAACACTGAAGCTTTCTTT. Translating it yields CASKEHRMNTEAFF.

CDR3 sequence (DNA): TGCAGTGCTAGTGGGACAGGCTTCGGCTACACCTTC. This sequence encodes CSASGTGFGYTF. J is TRBJ1-2 and V is TRBV20-1; TRBD1 matches at 8 bases. The CDR3 is made up of 12 amino acids. Per the germline V gene, CDR1 is DFQATT and CDR2 is SNEGSKA (reference sequence). J gave up 8 bases and V 3 bases, and 5 bases lay outside the gene matches.

The rearrangement uses TRBV7-8 and TRBJ1-2, with D unclear. Trimming removed 5 bases from V and 0 bases from J, with 16 bases in between. Germline CDR1 SGHVS, CDR2 FQNEAQ. The CDR3 has 16 amino acids. For the CDR3, the DNA is TGTGCCAGCAGCCTCTTAGTCGGAGGGTCTAACTATGGCTACACCTTC. It is translated as CASSLLVGGSNYGYTF.

The chain carries TRBV6-5 and TRBJ2-7; 7 nucleotides match TRBD1. CDR1 MNHEY and CDR2 SVGAGI come from the germline V gene. The ends lost 6 bases at V and 2 bases at J; junction bases unmatched: 7. The CDR3 contains 14 residues. This CDR3 is CASRIQGVAYEQYF. The CDR3 DNA sequence: TGTGCCAGCAGGATCCAGGGGGTGGCCTACGAGCAGTACTTC.

The chain couples TRBV5-1 to TRBJ2-5, with D perhaps TRBD2 (5 bases). Germline V gives CDR1 SGHRS, CDR2 YFSETQ. The V end lost 0 bases, the J end lost 3 bases, and 9 bases lay between the germline ends. The CDR3 is made up of 14 amino acids. The CDR3 DNA follows: TGCGCCAGCAGCTTGGGTAGCGCGGAAGAGACCCAGTACTTC. Translating gives CASSLGSAEETQYF.

This clone has only one observation. The chain couples TRBV7-2 to TRBJ2-7; D call uncertain. The CDR3 has 14 amino acids. From germline, CDR1 is SGHTA and CDR2 FQGNSA. With 3 bases removed from V and 0 bases from J, the gap between germline ends came to 9 bases. The CDR3 protein is CASSFPLNSYEQYF. CDR3 in DNA: TGTGCCAGCAGCTTTCCCCTTAACTCCTACGAGCAGTACTTC.

The V and J genes are TRBV6-1 and TRBJ1-5; 7 bases are a match to TRBD1. J was trimmed by 7 bases and V by 5 bases; bases with no gene match: 8. The germline V gene encodes CDR1 MNHNS and CDR2 SASEGT. This CDR3 is built from 14 residues. CDR3 protein: CASSSTGSGQPQHF. CDR3 sequence (DNA): TGTGCCAGCAGTTCGACAGGGAGCGGACAGCCCCAGCATTTT.

This chain connects TRBV12-3 or TRBV12-4 to TRBJ1-2; D ambiguous. The CDR3 is 13 residues long. V was clipped by 3 bases and J by 1 base, with 6 bases between them. The CDR3 loop reads CASSLGDNYGYTF. The CDR3 DNA is TGTGCCAGCAGTTTGGGAGATAACTATGGCTACACCTTC.

This rearrangement joins TRBV28 to TRBJ1-5; TRBD1 agrees at 7 bases. Unmatched junction bases numbered 4, after V lost 6 bases and J lost 5 bases. Germline values: CDR1 MDHEN, CDR2 SYDVKM. There are 13 residues in the CDR3. In DNA form, the CDR3 reads TGTGCCAGCAGAGGGACAGTGGATCAGCCCCAGCATTTT. It encodes CASRGTVDQPQHF.